These 4 T cell receptor beta chains were all obtained from the same sample, sequenced in a study of blood T cell repertoires in COVID-19. Produced via immunoSEQ multiplex PCR; TCRdb's table is partial and in-frame only. The sample consists of about 480,000 clones, roughly 90% of them appearing once. The sequencing sample was made of PBMCs or T cells enriched from blood (not recorded which). These receptors originate from a woman in her thirties or forties who had recovered from COVID-19.

This clone has a handful of counts. The same CDR3 also results from other DNA sequences found in this sample. The chain joins TRBV18 to TRBJ2-1; 11 nucleotides align to TRBD2. The J segment lost 2 bases and the V segment lost 3 bases, leaving 0 bases of the junction unmatched. Germline lookup yields CDR1 KGHSH and CDR2 LQKENI. The CDR3 is 15 residues long. The CDR3 region has the DNA TGTGCCAGCTCACCGACTAGCGGGACCTACAATGAGCAGTTCTTC. Encoded protein: CASSPTSGTYNEQFF.

The V call is TRBV27, the J call TRBJ2-3; D not certain. The CDR3 sequence is 16 residues long. Per germline, CDR1 MNHEY and CDR2 SMNVEV (reference sequence). The V gene lost 6 bases and the J gene lost 2 bases, with 18 bases spanning the gap. CDR3 region: CASSFAPNSYTDTQYF. As DNA, the CDR3 is TGTGCCAGCAGCTTCGCTCCTAATTCTTACACAGATACGCAGTATTTT.

This chain connects TRBV9 to TRBJ2-5, with 9 bases fitting TRBD2. Germline V gives CDR1 SGDLS, CDR2 YYNGEE. The CDR3 has 14 residues. V lost 3 bases to trimming and J lost 4 bases; unmatched junction nucleotides: 4. The CDR3 protein is CASSATRGGETQYF. As DNA, the CDR3 is TGTGCCAGCAGCGCAACGCGGGGGGGAGAGACCCAGTACTTC.

The rearrangement joins TRBV29-1 to TRBJ1-1, with D possibly TRBD1 on 5 matching bases. Germline V gene data show CDR1 as SQVTM and CDR2 as ANQGSEA. The CDR3 runs to 15 residues. V dropped 4 bases and J dropped 1 base, with 16 bases sitting between them. The chain's CDR3 is CSVGDFSMANTEAFF. CDR3 nucleotides: TGCAGCGTTGGGGACTTTTCTATGGCGAACACTGAAGCTTTCTTT.